Shown below are 29 T cell receptor beta chains from a single sample sequenced in a study of beta chain features in type 1 diabetes. The study, taken as a whole, reports: Type 1 diabetes patients had TCRB CDR3s that were shorter (moderately but significantly so) in all four CD4+ subsets.

The antigens of these receptors remain unknown. The sequenced template was cDNA made from the entire isolated RNA. The data were produced by immunoSEQ multiplex PCR, yet TCRdb's version contains in-frame clones alone and is incomplete. The table lists about 650,000 clones, approximately 13% of them singletons. The sample was naive CD4+ T cells from blood. Every receptor here comes from a young man with type 1 diabetes.

This clone appeared a few times. The V and J genes are TRBV2 and TRBJ2-7, with D tentatively TRBD1 (6 bases). Germline V CDR1 and CDR2: SNHLY, FYNNEI. This CDR3 is 15 amino acids long. V lost 6 bases to trimming and J lost 0 bases, with 15 bases between them. The CDR3 bases are TGTGCCAGCAGAACACAGGACAGCATCTCCTACGAGCAGTACTTC. Protein product: CASRTQDSISYEQYF.

The CDR3 region is CASGYVGAYEQFF. CDR3 nucleotides: TGTGCTAGTGGTTACGTGGGGGCCTATGAGCAGTTCTTC. This chain links TRBV12-5 with TRBJ2-1; tentatively, D is TRBD1 (6 bases). The CDR3 covers 13 residues. Trimming stripped 4 bases from V and 8 bases from J, with 12 bases between. The V gene's germline CDR1 is LGHNT and CDR2 FRNRAP. Full variable domain (outside the CDR3, taken from reference TRBV12-5 and TRBJ2-1): DARVTQTPRHKVTEMGQEVTMRCQPILGHNTVFWYRQTMMQGLELLAYFRNRAPLDDSGMPKDRFSAEMPDATLATLKIQPSEPRDSAVYFCASGYVGAYEQFFGPGTRLTVL.

The chain uses TRBV4-2 and TRBJ1-3; D is uncertain. Trimming pared 0 bases from V and 0 bases from J, leaving 6 bases between. CDR1 and CDR2 (germline): LGHNA, YNFKEQ. CDR3 length: 15 amino acids. The CDR3 region is CASSQDRVSGNTIYF. The CDR3 DNA follows: TGTGCCAGCAGCCAAGATCGGGTCTCTGGAAACACCATATATTTT.

The J gene is TRBJ1-1, the V gene TRBV6-1; D is unresolved. With 2 bases removed from V and 3 bases from J, the gap between germline ends came to 10 bases. The CDR3 is made up of 14 amino acids. Per the germline V gene, CDR1 is MNHNS and CDR2 is SASEGT. This chain's CDR3 is CASSEFPLDTEAFF. The CDR3 DNA sequence: TGTGCCAGCAGTGAATTTCCCCTTGACACTGAAGCTTTCTTT.

This chain uses TRBV4-3 with TRBJ1-2, with D possibly being TRBD1 (5 bases). With 0 bases removed from V and 3 bases from J, the gap between germline ends came to 11 bases. This CDR3 is 15 amino acids long. Germline assignment: CDR1 LGHNA and CDR2 YSLEER. The CDR3 spells CASSQDLGVYYGYTF. The CDR3 DNA reads as TGCGCCAGCAGCCAAGATTTGGGGGTGTACTATGGCTACACCTTC.

The chain employs TRBV5-1 and TRBJ1-6, with a weak D call TRBD1 (5 bases). The germline V gene encodes CDR1 SGHRS and CDR2 YFSETQ. CDR3 length equals 13 residues. Trimming removed 0 bases at V and 10 bases at J, with 8 bases between. The CDR3: CASSLGWDSPLHF. In nucleotides, the CDR3 is TGCGCCAGCAGCTTGGGTTGGGACTCACCCCTCCACTTT.

This clone has more than one count but fewer than ten. The chain uses TRBV19 and TRBJ2-1, with 9 bases identical to TRBD2. CDR3 length: 15 amino acids. Losses at the gene ends were 5 bases for V and 4 bases for J; bases not matched to a gene: 6. Per germline, CDR1 LNHDA and CDR2 SQIVND (reference sequence). The CDR3 protein is CASSLQRGAYNEQFF. The CDR3 DNA reads as TGTGCCAGTAGTTTACAGCGGGGGGCTTACAATGAGCAGTTCTTC.

This chain joins TRBV10-3 and TRBJ2-3; TRBD1 matches at 7 bases. The CDR3 sequence is 14 residues long. J gave up 2 bases and V 6 bases, and 5 bases lay outside the gene matches. The germline V gene has CDR1 ENHRY and CDR2 SYGVKD. CDR3 DNA sequence: TGTGCCATCAGCCGGGACAGCCTCACAGATACGCAGTATTTT. Translation: CAISRDSLTDTQYF.

This sequence joins TRBV27 and TRBJ1-5; TRBD1 aligns across 7 bases. Trimming removed 4 bases from V and 2 bases from J; junction bases left unmatched: 8. Germline CDR1 MNHEY, CDR2 SMNVEV (reference sequence). The CDR3 spans 16 residues. CDR3 in DNA: TGTGCCAGCAGTTCAGAGGGACAGCTGGGCAATCAGCCCCAGCATTTT. As protein: CASSSEGQLGNQPQHF.

The sample holds a few counts of this clone. The rearrangement joins TRBV4-3 to TRBJ1-4, with D tentatively TRBD1 (5 bases). CDR1 is LGHNA and CDR2 is YSLEER in the germline V gene. This CDR3 contains 16 residues. With 0 bases removed from V and 8 bases from J, the gap between germline ends came to 16 bases. CDR3 in DNA: TGCGCCAGCAGCCAAGATCTAGCGGCGGACAACGAAAAACTGTTTTTT. Its translation is CASSQDLAADNEKLFF.

This clone was seen more than once but under ten times. The J gene is TRBJ1-6, the V gene TRBV4-3; TRBD1 is a possible D gene (5 bases). The CDR3 loop spans 15 amino acids. The V gene's germline CDR1 is LGHNA and CDR2 YSLEER. Trimming took off 4 bases at V and 7 bases at J, with 14 bases between the two ends. The CDR3 bases are TGCGCCAGCAGCCCCAGAAACGAGGGGAATTCACCCCTCCACTTT. Its protein product is CASSPRNEGNSPLHF.

This clone has just a few counts. This chain uses TRBV5-1 with TRBJ2-6, with D unresolved. Trimming took off 0 bases at V and 4 bases at J, with 2 bases between the two ends. Germline V lookup: CDR1 SGHRS, CDR2 YFSETQ. There are 13 residues in the CDR3. In nucleotides, the CDR3 is TGCGCCAGCAGCTTGGAAGGGGCCAACGTCCTGACTTTC. This encodes CASSLEGANVLTF.

This clone was seen many times. This chain uses TRBV14 with TRBJ2-1; D is ambiguous. Germline loops: CDR1 SGHDN, CDR2 FVKESK. The CDR3 has 14 amino acids. V was cut by 4 bases and J by 7 bases, with 14 bases left in between. In DNA, the CDR3 is TGTGCCAGCAGCCCCCTCAACTGGGGAAATGAGCAGTTCTTC. Encoded protein: CASSPLNWGNEQFF.

This clone was seen more than once but under ten times. The chain has TRBV30 and TRBJ1-2, with D unclear. V was cut by 2 bases and J by 6 bases, with 7 bases left in between. The germline CDR1 and CDR2 sequences are GTSNPN and SVGIG (reference sequence). This CDR3 comprises 11 residues. The CDR3 DNA reads as TGTGCCTGGAGTTTTGGGGATGGCTACACCTTC. As protein: CAWSFGDGYTF.

This clone was seen a handful of times. This chain connects TRBV25-1 to TRBJ1-1, with 7 positions matching TRBD1. CDR3 length equals 14 residues. Trimming cost V 2 bases and J 8 bases; bases outside gene matches: 8. Germline values: CDR1 MGHDK, CDR2 SYGVNS. The CDR3 DNA sequence: TGTGCCAGCAGTGAACCAGGAGGGGGCCTCGAAGCTTTCTTT. As protein: CASSEPGGGLEAFF.

This clone was found once. The V gene is TRBV10-3, the J gene TRBJ2-7, with 7 bases identical to TRBD1. Germline trimming cut 5 bases from V and 6 bases from J; bases unmatched to any gene: 10. Germline-derived CDR1 and CDR2 are ENHRY and SYGVKD. There are 14 residues in the CDR3. As DNA, the CDR3 is TGTGCCATCAGTAACTCGACAGGGCCTACCGAGCAGTACTTC. Its translation is CAISNSTGPTEQYF.

This chain links TRBV4-2 with TRBJ1-1; TRBD1 might be the D (6 bases). Trimming cost V 4 bases and J 5 bases, with 17 bases left between them. Germline CDR1 reads LGHNA; CDR2 reads YNFKEQ. The CDR3 is 15 amino acids. CDR3: CASSPRGGSSTEAFF. DNA for the CDR3: TGTGCCAGCAGCCCCAGGGGCGGTAGTAGTACTGAAGCTTTCTTT.

This clone was observed a handful of times. The chain recombines TRBV7-3 with TRBJ1-1; tentatively, D is TRBD1 (6 bases). Germline lookup yields CDR1 SGHTA and CDR2 FQGTGA. V gave up 0 bases and J gave up 0 bases, with 8 bases separating them. This CDR3 contains 15 residues. This chain's CDR3 is CASSLTGQMNTEAFF. The DNA for the CDR3 is TGTGCCAGCAGCTTAACAGGACAGATGAACACTGAAGCTTTCTTT.

In its sample, this clone was seen a few times. A read error may account for a junction end that differs from germline. This chain links TRBV4-2 with TRBJ1-4, with 9 nucleotides matching TRBD1. The CDR3 consists of 16 residues. Germline CDR1 is LGHNA and CDR2 is YNFKEQ. The CDR3 DNA is TGTGCCAGCGGCCAGACAGGGGGTACGAATAATGAAAAACTGTTTTTT. This gives the protein CASGQTGGTNNEKLFF.

This clone was seen a few times. The CDR3 coding sequence is TGTGCCATCAGTGGGGCGGCGGGTGAGCAGTTCTTC. It yields the protein CAISGAAGEQFF. This chain connects TRBV10-3 to TRBJ2-1; possibly TRBD2 for D (5 bases). V shed 4 bases and J shed 9 bases, with 10 bases lying between them. CDR1 and CDR2 from the germline V gene are ENHRY and SYGVKD. The CDR3 covers 12 residues.

This clone was seen only a few times. The chain links TRBV6-1 to TRBJ1-5; 8 positions match TRBD1. After removal of 6 bases from V and 7 bases from J, the junction contained 8 bases not matched to a gene. This CDR3 is built from 14 residues. Germline V gives CDR1 MNHNS, CDR2 SASEGT. This chain's CDR3 is CASRDQTGVQPQHF. The CDR3 DNA is TGTGCCAGCAGAGACCAGACAGGGGTCCAGCCCCAGCATTTT.

This clone was recorded a few times. The V gene is TRBV10-2, the J gene TRBJ2-1; D might be TRBD1 (5 bases). The CDR3 runs 11 residues. Germline V gene lookup returns CDR1 WSHSY and CDR2 SAAADI. V lost 7 bases and J lost 4, with 5 bases in between. As DNA, the CDR3 is TGCGCCAGCACAGGGTACAATGAGCAGTTCTTC. It specifies CASTGYNEQFF.

The genes are TRBV10-3 and TRBJ2-7, with 8 bases that match TRBD1. The germline V gene encodes CDR1 ENHRY and CDR2 SYGVKD. Trimming took 5 bases from V and 3 from J; bases not matched to a gene: 6. CDR3 length: 14 amino acids. CDR3 DNA sequence: TGTGCCATCAGTTTCACTGACAGGGGCTACGAGCAGTACTTC. Its translation is CAISFTDRGYEQYF.

This clone was found a few times. The V call is TRBV4-3, the J call TRBJ2-7, with 7 bases matching TRBD1. After removal of 2 bases from V and 4 bases from J, the junction contained 5 bases not matched to a gene. Germline V gives CDR1 LGHNA, CDR2 YSLEER. The CDR3 spans 14 residues. In nucleotides, the CDR3 is TGCGCCAGCAGCCAAATTGCAGGGGGTTACGAGCAGTACTTC. Its protein product is CASSQIAGGYEQYF.

The chain carries TRBV29-1 and TRBJ1-2, with D unclear. The CDR3 is made up of 12 amino acids. V was clipped by 7 bases and J by 4 bases, with 13 bases between them. Germline V CDR1 and CDR2: SQVTM, ANQGSEA. CDR3 in amino acids: CSAESRVYGYTF. DNA of the CDR3: TGCAGCGCCGAATCGAGGGTCTATGGCTACACCTTC.

The gene calls are TRBV30 and TRBJ1-3, with 8 bases identical to TRBD1. CDR1 is GTSNPN and CDR2 is SVGIG in the germline V gene (reference sequence). V lost 5 bases to trimming and J lost 0 bases; unmatched junction nucleotides: 3. The CDR3 extends over 14 amino acids. The CDR3 spells CAWGQGTSGNTIYF. The CDR3 DNA is TGTGCCTGGGGACAGGGTACCTCTGGAAACACCATATATTTT.

The gene calls are TRBV15 and TRBJ1-1; possible D gene TRBD1, 6 bases. Trimming removed 2 bases at V and 7 bases at J, with 11 bases between. This CDR3 is 13 amino acids long. The germline V gene encodes CDR1 LNHNV and CDR2 YYDKDF (reference sequence). The chain's CDR3 is CATSRNGQSEAFF. CDR3 nucleotides: TGTGCCACCAGCAGAAACGGACAGAGTGAAGCTTTCTTT.

This clone came up a few times. The same CDR3 can be traced to other DNA sequences in this sample. This chain joins TRBV2 and TRBJ2-5; tentatively, D is TRBD1 (5 bases). This CDR3 contains 13 residues. In germline, CDR1 is SNHLY, CDR2 FYNNEI. Trimming took off 4 bases at V and 4 bases at J, with 10 bases between the two ends. CDR3 region: CASSGQGRETQYF. The CDR3 DNA is TGTGCCAGCAGTGGGCAGGGAAGAGAGACCCAGTACTTC.

This chain uses TRBV29-1 with TRBJ1-4, with D uncertain. V lost 6 bases and J 8 bases, leaving 16 bases between the germline ends. The germline V gene has CDR1 SQVTM and CDR2 ANQGSEA. CDR3 length equals 13 residues. The CDR3 reads CSVPAASGEKLFF. Written as DNA, the CDR3 is TGCAGCGTCCCTGCGGCCTCTGGGGAAAAACTGTTTTTT.